This TCR beta chain was obtained from a study of blood T cell repertoires in COVID-19. TCRdb's table, derived via immunoSEQ multiplex PCR, lists solely in-frame clones and lacks some. The sample has around 150,000 clones; 87% are singletons. The sequenced material came from peripheral blood. The TCR sequence derives from a woman in her 40s with acute or convalescent COVID-19.

CDR3 residues: CASSYPTGGTGELFF. Here the CDR3 DNA reads TGTGCCAGCAGTTACCCGACAGGCGGCACCGGGGAGCTGTTTTTT. The genes are TRBV6-6 and TRBJ2-2, with D perhaps matching TRBD1 (6 bases). Germline CDR1 reads MNHNY; CDR2 reads SVGAGI (reference sequence). The CDR3 spans 15 residues. The ends were cut back, 2 bases at V and 4 bases at J, with 11 bases in the middle.